This passage covers 2 T cell receptor beta chains from one sample sequenced in a study of naive and memory T cell subsets. Two oligonucleotides, mixed equimolar, formed the beta constant-region primer covering TRBC1 and TRBC2. Using its own MiXCR run on the UMI-ligation and nested PCR reads, TCRdb lists one record per CDR3 protein. Of around 40,000 distinct CDR3 sequences in the sample, about an eighth were seen once. Sequenced sample: effector memory CD4+ T cells from blood. Documented subset: effector memory, CD45RA- CD27-. The receptors were gathered from a human donor in good health.

This clonotype has a count of ten or more. The chain links TRBV2 to TRBJ2-2, with 10 positions matching TRBD2. The length of the CDR3 is 14 residues. V dropped 7 bases and J dropped 5; count of bases not matched to a gene: 4. The germline V gene has CDR1 SNHLY and CDR2 FYNNEI. CDR3 residues: CASTSGSRTGELFF. The CDR3 DNA is TGTGCCAGCACTAGCGGGAGTCGTACCGGGGAGCTGTTTTTT.

This clonotype was picked up many times. The chain is built from TRBV30 and TRBJ2-6; D might be TRBD2 (5 bases). The CDR3 is 17 residues long. The V gene's germline CDR1 is GTSNPN and CDR2 SVGIG (reference sequence). The V and J ends lost 5 bases and 0 bases respectively, with 17 bases between them. CDR3 residues: CAWSPAGRTSGANVLTF. CDR3 bases: TGTGCCTGGTCACCGGCTGGGAGAACCTCTGGGGCCAACGTCCTGACTTTC.